The clone carrying this TCR beta chain was counted ten times or more. Graves' hyperthyroidism qualified as stable when ophthalmopathy did not progress within 18 months. PBMCs stemmed from over 7.5 ml fresh peripheral blood. TCR beta CDR3 region amplification was performed from RNA transcripts. Carried out on the TCR CDR3, a first-round RT-PCR used the HTBI primer set. TCRdb reanalysed the multiplex PCR reads using MiXCR and keeps one entry per CDR3 protein. The sample records more than 600,000 distinct CDR3 sequences, roughly 15% being singletons. This entry comes from a study of T cells in Graves' hyperthyroidism and ophthalmopathy. Source material: blood. The TCR comes from a man aged 18 to 30 with Graves' hyperthyroidism.

In DNA, the CDR3 is TGTGCCAGCAGTTCCCGGGACGGAGGCACAGATACGCAGTATTTT. Residues: CASSSRDGGTDTQYF. The chain links TRBV28 to TRBJ2-3; tentatively, D is TRBD1 or TRBD2 (5 bases each). The germline V gene has CDR1 MDHEN and CDR2 SYDVKM. V lost 4 bases and J lost 1, with 12 bases in between. The CDR3 loop spans 15 amino acids.